This entry lists 17 T cell receptor beta chains sequenced from one sample in a study of early T cells in non-severe SARS-CoV-2 infection. TCRdb re-called the 5' RACE reads with MiXCR, one entry per CDR3 protein. The sample has approximately 66,000 distinct CDR3 sequences, around 12% seen once. The sequencing here drew on whole blood, taken at baseline. These receptor sequences come from an adult who was a healthcare worker with PCR-confirmed SARS-CoV-2 infection or an uninfected control (not recorded which). The donor label of this sample is uncertain.

At least ten counts were recorded for this clonotype. The chain links TRBV5-1 to TRBJ2-1; the D call may be TRBD1 or TRBD2 (6 bases each). V was shortened by 0 bases and J by 6 bases, with 19 bases between the two germline ends. In germline, CDR1 is SGHRS, CDR2 YFSETQ. The CDR3 totals 17 residues. CDR3 amino acids: CASSLAGVTGASNEQFF. The CDR3 bases are TGCGCCAGCAGCTTGGCCGGGGTAACGGGGGCCAGCAATGAGCAGTTCTTC.

This chain uses TRBV24-1 with TRBJ2-3; the match to TRBD1 covers 10 bases. Trimming at V came to 2 bases and at J to 4 bases, leaving 2 bases not matched to a gene. The CDR3 spans 15 residues. Germline CDR1 and CDR2: KGHDR and SFDVKD. The CDR3 spells CATSDWDRGADTQYF. Written as DNA, the CDR3 is TGTGCCACCAGTGATTGGGACAGGGGCGCAGATACGCAGTATTTT.

The CDR3 loop is CASSDSLDTQYF. CDR3 bases: TGTGCCAGCAGTGACTCGCTAGATACGCAGTATTTT. This rearrangement joins TRBV2 to TRBJ2-3; D not certain. The CDR3 contains 12 residues. Germline lookup yields CDR1 SNHLY and CDR2 FYNNEI. The V gene lost 3 bases and the J gene lost 5 bases, with 6 bases spanning the gap.

This clonotype was seen repeatedly, ten times or more. The rearrangement uses TRBV10-3 and TRBJ2-7; a weak D match, TRBD2 (7 bases). The CDR3 loop spans 14 amino acids. Germline assignment: CDR1 ENHRY and CDR2 SYGVKD. Trimming stripped 5 bases from V and 0 bases from J, with 11 bases between. The CDR3 bases are TGTGCCATCAGTAAGGGGGGGAGCTCCTACGAGCAGTACGTC. This codes for CAISKGGSSYEQYV.

This clonotype was seen only a few times. The chain employs TRBV7-2 and TRBJ2-3; D is unclear. Germline-derived CDR1 and CDR2 are SGHTA and FQGNSA. V was pared by 1 base and J by 9 bases, with 11 bases between. CDR3 length: 13 amino acids. CDR3 amino acids: CASSLEGFGTQYF. CDR3 in DNA: TGTGCCAGCAGCTTAGAAGGGTTTGGGACGCAGTATTTT.

This clonotype was seen a few times. The rearrangement joins TRBV27 to TRBJ2-1; TRBD2 matches 11 bases. The CDR3 has 16 residues. Germline V gene data show CDR1 as MNHEY and CDR2 as SMNVEV (reference sequence). Trimming at V came to 4 bases and at J to 4 bases, leaving 6 bases not matched to a gene. CDR3 coding DNA: TGTGCCAGCAGTTCCAAGACTAGCGGGGCATACAATGAGCAGTTCTTC. Translation: CASSSKTSGAYNEQFF.

The chain uses TRBV7-2 and TRBJ2-5; the match to TRBD2 covers 9 bases. With 1 base clipped from V and 5 bases from J, the junction kept 2 bases outside the gene matches. Germline loops: CDR1 SGHTA, CDR2 FQGNSA. This CDR3 comprises 14 residues. The chain's CDR3 is CASSLGGLAETQYF. The CDR3, as DNA: TGTGCCAGCAGCTTAGGGGGACTAGCTGAGACCCAGTACTTC.

In its sample, this clonotype was seen many times. The rearrangement uses TRBV25-1 and TRBJ2-2, with 10 bases aligning to TRBD1. This CDR3 spans 17 amino acids. The germline CDR1 and CDR2 sequences are MGHDK and SYGVNS. The V and J ends lost 2 bases and 4 bases, in that order; junction bases with no gene match: 7. The CDR3 sequence: CASSETPGTGATGELFF. As DNA, the CDR3 is TGTGCCAGCAGTGAAACCCCCGGGACAGGGGCCACCGGGGAGCTGTTTTTT.

The V and J genes are TRBV7-2 and TRBJ1-1, with D hard to call. Germline loops: CDR1 SGHTA, CDR2 FQGNSA. The CDR3 is 13 residues long. V gave up 2 bases and J gave up 4 bases, with 8 bases separating them. In DNA, the CDR3 is TGTGCCAGCAGCTTAAAGGGCGTCACTGAAGCTTTCTTT. Its translation: CASSLKGVTEAFF.

This chain connects TRBV11-2 to TRBJ2-6; tentatively, D is TRBD2 (5 bases). V was cut by 6 bases and J by 0 bases, with 12 bases left in between. CDR1 and CDR2 (germline): SGHAT, FQNNGV. This CDR3 comprises 16 residues. CDR3 sequence (DNA): TGTGCCAGCAGACCGACCCGGGGCTCTGGGGCCAACGTCCTGACTTTC. Amino acid sequence: CASRPTRGSGANVLTF.

This chain joins TRBV11-2 and TRBJ2-7; possibly TRBD1 or TRBD2 for D (5 bases each). There are 14 residues in the CDR3. Trimming pared 6 bases from V and 2 bases from J, leaving 14 bases between. CDR1 SGHAT and CDR2 FQNNGV come from the germline V gene. CDR3 in DNA: TGTGCCAGCAGTCCAACGGTGGGACCCTACGAGCAGTACGTC. As protein: CASSPTVGPYEQYV.

This clonotype occurred a few times. The V and J genes are TRBV12-3 or TRBV12-4 and TRBJ2-5; maybe TRBD1 (6 bases). The V end was cut by 1 base, the J end by 5 bases, with 11 bases between. The CDR3 consists of 14 residues. The CDR3 DNA follows: TGTGCCAGCAGTTTAGAAGGGGGTGTGGAGACCCAGTACTTC. Translating gives CASSLEGGVETQYF.

The sample holds many counts of this clonotype. The V and J genes are TRBV20-1 and TRBJ1-6; D may be TRBD1 (6 bases). Germline CDR1 and CDR2: DFQATT and SNEGSKA (reference sequence). V was clipped by 0 bases and J by 7 bases, with 13 bases between them. CDR3 size: 15 residues. CDR3: CSAREPGHLNSPLHF. CDR3 sequence (DNA): TGCAGTGCTAGAGAGCCGGGACACCTGAATTCACCCCTCCACTTT.

This clonotype occurred a few times. V is TRBV9 and J is TRBJ1-1; 7 nucleotides agree with TRBD1. The CDR3 consists of 13 residues. Germline V CDR1 and CDR2: SGDLS, YYNGEE. V trimming: 5 bases; J trimming: 3 bases; junction bases outside the gene matches: 4. The chain's CDR3 is CASSITGDTEAFF. In DNA, the CDR3 is TGTGCCAGCAGTATTACAGGGGACACTGAAGCTTTCTTT. The full variable domain, rest sourced from reference TRBV9 and TRBJ1-1, is DSGVTQTPKHLITATGQRVTLRCSPRSGDLSVYWYQQSLDQGLQFLIQYYNGEERAKGNILERFSAQQFPDLHSELNLSSLELGDSALYFCASSITGDTEAFFGQGTRLTVV.

This clonotype has more than one count but fewer than ten. The rearrangement links TRBV7-2 to TRBJ1-4; a weak D match, TRBD1 (5 bases). CDR3 size: 15 residues. V gave up 5 bases and J gave up 5 bases, with 15 bases separating them. From germline, CDR1 is SGHTA and CDR2 FQGNSA. CDR3 DNA: TGTGCCAGCAGCCTCGACAGCGCACTCAATGAAAAACTGTTTTTT. This translates into CASSLDSALNEKLFF.

This clonotype was detected a few times. The chain links TRBV13 to TRBJ2-2, with D possibly being TRBD1 (5 bases). Per the germline V gene, CDR1 is PRHDT and CDR2 is FYEKMQ (reference sequence). Deletions cut 2 bases from V and 6 bases from J, with 7 bases between. CDR3 length: 13 amino acids. The CDR3 protein is CASSLQGSGELFF. Here the CDR3 DNA reads TGTGCCAGCAGCTTACAGGGATCCGGGGAGCTGTTTTTT.

This clonotype has more than one count but fewer than ten. The chain uses TRBV5-1 and TRBJ2-1; TRBD1 might be the D (5 bases). Germline V gene data show CDR1 as SGHRS and CDR2 as YFSETQ. The V end was cut by 4 bases, the J end by 2 bases, with 7 bases between. This CDR3 is 13 amino acids long. DNA of the CDR3: TGCGCCAGCAGCCAGGGAACCTACAATGAGCAGTTCTTC. Its protein product is CASSQGTYNEQFF.